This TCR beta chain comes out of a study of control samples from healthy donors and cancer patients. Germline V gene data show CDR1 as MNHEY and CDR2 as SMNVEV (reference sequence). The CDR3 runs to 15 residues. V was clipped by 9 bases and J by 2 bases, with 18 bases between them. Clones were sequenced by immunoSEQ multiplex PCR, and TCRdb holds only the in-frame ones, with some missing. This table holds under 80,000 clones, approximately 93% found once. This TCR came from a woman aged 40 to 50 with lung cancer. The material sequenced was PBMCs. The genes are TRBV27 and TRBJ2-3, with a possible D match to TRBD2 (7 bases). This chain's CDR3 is CASRGGTYSTDTQYF. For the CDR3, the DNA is TGTGCCAGTAGGGGGGGGACCTACTCCACAGATACGCAGTATTTT.